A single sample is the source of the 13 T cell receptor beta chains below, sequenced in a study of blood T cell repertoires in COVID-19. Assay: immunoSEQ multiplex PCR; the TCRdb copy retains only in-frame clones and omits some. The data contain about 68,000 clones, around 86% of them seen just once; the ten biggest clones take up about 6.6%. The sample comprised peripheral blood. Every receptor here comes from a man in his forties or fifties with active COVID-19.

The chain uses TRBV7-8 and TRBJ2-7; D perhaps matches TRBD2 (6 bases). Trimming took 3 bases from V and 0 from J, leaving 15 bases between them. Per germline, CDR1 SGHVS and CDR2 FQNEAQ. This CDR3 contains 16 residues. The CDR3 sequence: CASSLEGPRSSYEQYF. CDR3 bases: TGTGCCAGCAGCTTGGAGGGACCTAGGAGCTCCTACGAGCAGTACTTC.

The CDR3 here is CASSSGLDQPQHF. CDR3 bases: TGTGCCAGCAGTTCAGGGCTTGATCAGCCCCAGCATTTT. The chain uses TRBV6-6 and TRBJ1-5, with D tentatively TRBD1 (5 bases). V was trimmed by 4 bases and J by 5 bases, leaving 9 bases between them. This CDR3 has 13 residues. Germline V gives CDR1 MNHNY, CDR2 SVGAGI (reference sequence).

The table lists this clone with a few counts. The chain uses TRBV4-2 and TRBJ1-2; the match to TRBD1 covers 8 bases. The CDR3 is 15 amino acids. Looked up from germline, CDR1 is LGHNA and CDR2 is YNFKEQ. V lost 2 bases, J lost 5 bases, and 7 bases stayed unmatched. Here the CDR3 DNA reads TGTGCCAGCAGCCAACCCATGGACAGGGAGTATGGCTACACCTTC. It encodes CASSQPMDREYGYTF.

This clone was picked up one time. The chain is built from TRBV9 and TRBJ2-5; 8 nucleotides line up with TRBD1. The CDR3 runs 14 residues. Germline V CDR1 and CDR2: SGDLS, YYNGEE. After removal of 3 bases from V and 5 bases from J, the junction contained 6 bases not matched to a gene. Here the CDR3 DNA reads TGTGCCAGCAGCGCAGGGGGCGGGGTGGAGACCCAGTACTTC. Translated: CASSAGGGVETQYF.

DNA for the CDR3: TGTGCCAGTACCTTCGGCAGGCTCGGCTACACCTTC. This sequence encodes CASTFGRLGYTF. This chain joins TRBV19 and TRBJ1-2, with D hard to call. Germline V gene lookup returns CDR1 LNHDA and CDR2 SQIVND (reference sequence). This CDR3 has 12 residues. V was trimmed by 7 bases and J by 8 bases, leaving 14 bases between them.

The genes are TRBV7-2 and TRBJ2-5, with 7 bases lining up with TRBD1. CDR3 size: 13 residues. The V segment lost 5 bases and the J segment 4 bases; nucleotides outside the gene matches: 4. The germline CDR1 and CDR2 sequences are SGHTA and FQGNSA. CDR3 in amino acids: CASSAGTAETQYF. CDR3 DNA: TGTGCCAGCAGCGCCGGGACAGCAGAGACCCAGTACTTC.

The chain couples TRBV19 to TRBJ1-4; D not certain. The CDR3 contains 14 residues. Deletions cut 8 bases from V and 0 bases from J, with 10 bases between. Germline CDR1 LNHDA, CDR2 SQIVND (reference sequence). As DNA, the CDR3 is TGTGCCAGTCGGGTTAACCCAACTAATGAAAAACTGTTTTTT. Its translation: CASRVNPTNEKLFF.

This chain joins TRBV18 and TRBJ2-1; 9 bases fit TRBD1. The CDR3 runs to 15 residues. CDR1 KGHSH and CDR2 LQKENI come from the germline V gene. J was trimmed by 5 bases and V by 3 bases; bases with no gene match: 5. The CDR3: CASSPGTGPHNEQFF. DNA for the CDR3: TGTGCCAGCTCACCCGGGACAGGGCCCCACAATGAGCAGTTCTTC.

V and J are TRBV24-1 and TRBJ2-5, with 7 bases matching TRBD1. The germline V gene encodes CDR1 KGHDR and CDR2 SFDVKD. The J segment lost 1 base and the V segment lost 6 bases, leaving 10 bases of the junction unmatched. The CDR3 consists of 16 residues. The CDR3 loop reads CATSRTGAAPQETQYF. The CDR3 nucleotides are TGTGCCACCAGTAGGACAGGCGCCGCTCCCCAAGAGACCCAGTACTTC.

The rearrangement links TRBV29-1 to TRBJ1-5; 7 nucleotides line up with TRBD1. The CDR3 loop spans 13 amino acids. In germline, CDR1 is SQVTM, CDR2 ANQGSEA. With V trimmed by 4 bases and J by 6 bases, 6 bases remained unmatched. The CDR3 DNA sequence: TGCAGCGTTGCAGGGGGGTTTCGTCAGCCCCAGCATTTT. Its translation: CSVAGGFRQPQHF.

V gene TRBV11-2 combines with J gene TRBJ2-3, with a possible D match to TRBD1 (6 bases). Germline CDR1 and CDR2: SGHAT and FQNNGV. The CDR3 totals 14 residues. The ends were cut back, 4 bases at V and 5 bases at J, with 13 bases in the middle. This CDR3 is CASSSNSGVDTQYF. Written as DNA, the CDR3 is TGTGCCAGCAGCTCGAACTCAGGGGTAGATACGCAGTATTTT. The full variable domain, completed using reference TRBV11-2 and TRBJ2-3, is EAGVAQSPRYKIIEKRQSVAFWCNPISGHATLYWYQQILGQGPKLLIQFQNNGVVDDSQLPKDRFSAERLKGVDSTLKIQPAKLEDSAVYLCASSSNSGVDTQYFGPGTRLTVL.

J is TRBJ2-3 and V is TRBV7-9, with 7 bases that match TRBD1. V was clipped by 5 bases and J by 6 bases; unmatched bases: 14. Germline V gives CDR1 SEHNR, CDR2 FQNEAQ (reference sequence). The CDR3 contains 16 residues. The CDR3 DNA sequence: TGTGCCAGCAGCCCCGTGGACAGGTGGGGGTCGGATACGCAGTATTTT. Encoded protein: CASSPVDRWGSDTQYF.

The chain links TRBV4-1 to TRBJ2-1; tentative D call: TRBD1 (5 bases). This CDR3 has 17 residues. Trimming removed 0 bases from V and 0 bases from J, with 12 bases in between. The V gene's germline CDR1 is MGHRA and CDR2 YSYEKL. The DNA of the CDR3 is TGCGCCAGCAGCCAAGACGGCGTCAGGGTCTCCTACAATGAGCAGTTCTTC. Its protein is CASSQDGVRVSYNEQFF.